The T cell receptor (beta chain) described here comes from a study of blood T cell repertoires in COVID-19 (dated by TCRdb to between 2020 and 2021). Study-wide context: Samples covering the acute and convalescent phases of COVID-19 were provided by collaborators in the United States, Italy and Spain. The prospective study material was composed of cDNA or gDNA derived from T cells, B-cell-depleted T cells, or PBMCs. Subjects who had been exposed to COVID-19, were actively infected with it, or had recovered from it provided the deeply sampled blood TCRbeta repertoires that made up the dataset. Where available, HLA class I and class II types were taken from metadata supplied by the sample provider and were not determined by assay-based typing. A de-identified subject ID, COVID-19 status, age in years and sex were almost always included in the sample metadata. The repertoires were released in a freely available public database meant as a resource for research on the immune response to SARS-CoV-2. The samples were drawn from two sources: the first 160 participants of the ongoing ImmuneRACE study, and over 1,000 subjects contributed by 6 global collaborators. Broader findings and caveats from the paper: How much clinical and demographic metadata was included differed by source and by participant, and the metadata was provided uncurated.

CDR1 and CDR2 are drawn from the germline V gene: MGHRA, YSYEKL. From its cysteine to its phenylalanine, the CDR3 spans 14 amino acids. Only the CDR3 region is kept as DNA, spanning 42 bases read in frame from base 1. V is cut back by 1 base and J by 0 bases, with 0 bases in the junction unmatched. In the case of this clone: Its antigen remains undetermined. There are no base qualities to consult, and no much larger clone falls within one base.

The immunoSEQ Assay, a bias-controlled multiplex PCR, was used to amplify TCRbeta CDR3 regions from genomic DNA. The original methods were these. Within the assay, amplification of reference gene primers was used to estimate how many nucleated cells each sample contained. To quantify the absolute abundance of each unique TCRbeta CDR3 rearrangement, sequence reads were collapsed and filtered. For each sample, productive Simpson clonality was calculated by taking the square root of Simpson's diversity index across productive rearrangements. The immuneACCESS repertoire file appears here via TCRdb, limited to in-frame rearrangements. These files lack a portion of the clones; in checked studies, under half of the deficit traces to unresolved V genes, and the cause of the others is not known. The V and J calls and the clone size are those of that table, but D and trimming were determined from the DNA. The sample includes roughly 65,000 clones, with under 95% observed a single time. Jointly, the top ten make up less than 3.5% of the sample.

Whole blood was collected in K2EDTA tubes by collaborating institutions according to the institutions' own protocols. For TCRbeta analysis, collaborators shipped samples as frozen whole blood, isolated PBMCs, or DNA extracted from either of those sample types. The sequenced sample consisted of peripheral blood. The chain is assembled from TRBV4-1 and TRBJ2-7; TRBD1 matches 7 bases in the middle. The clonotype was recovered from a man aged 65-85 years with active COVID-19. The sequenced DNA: TGCGCCAGCAGCCAAGGGGACAGCTCCTACGAGCAGTACTTC. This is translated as CASSQGDSSYEQYF.